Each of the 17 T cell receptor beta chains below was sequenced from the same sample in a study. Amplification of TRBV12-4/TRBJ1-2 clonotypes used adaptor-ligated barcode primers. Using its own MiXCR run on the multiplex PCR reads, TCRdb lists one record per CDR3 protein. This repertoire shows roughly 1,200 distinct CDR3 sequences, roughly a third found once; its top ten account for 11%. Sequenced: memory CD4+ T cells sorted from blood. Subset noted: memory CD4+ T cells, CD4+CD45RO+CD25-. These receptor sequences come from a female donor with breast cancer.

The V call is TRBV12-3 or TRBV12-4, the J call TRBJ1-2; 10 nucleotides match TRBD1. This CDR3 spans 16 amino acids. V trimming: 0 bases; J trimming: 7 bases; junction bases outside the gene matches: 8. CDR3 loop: CASSLAGQGPLGGYTF. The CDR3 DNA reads TGTGCCAGCAGTTTAGCGGGACAGGGGCCACTCGGTGGCTACACCTTC.

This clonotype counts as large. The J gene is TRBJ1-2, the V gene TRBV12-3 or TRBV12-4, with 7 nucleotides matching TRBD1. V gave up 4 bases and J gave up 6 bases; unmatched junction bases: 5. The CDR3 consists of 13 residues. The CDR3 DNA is TGTGCCAGCAGTTCGCAGACAGGGCATGGCTACACCTTC. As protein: CASSSQTGHGYTF.

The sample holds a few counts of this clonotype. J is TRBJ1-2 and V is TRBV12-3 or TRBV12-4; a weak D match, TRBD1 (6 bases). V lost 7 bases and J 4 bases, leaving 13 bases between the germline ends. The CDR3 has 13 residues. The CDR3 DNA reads TGTGCCAGCACCTCGACAGGCCTCTATGGCTACACCTTC. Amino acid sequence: CASTSTGLYGYTF.

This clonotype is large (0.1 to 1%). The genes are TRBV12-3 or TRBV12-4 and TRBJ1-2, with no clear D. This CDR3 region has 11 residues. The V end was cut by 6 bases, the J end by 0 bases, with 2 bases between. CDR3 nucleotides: TGTGCCAGCAGGGCTAACTATGGCTACACCTTC. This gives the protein CASRANYGYTF.

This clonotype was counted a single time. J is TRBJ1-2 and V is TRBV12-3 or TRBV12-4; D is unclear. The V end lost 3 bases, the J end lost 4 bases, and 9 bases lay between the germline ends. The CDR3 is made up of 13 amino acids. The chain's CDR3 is CASSLRQAYGYTF. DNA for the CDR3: TGTGCCAGCAGTTTGCGGCAGGCCTATGGCTACACCTTC.

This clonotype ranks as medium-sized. CDR3 region: CASNIGGASGYTF. The DNA of the CDR3 is TGTGCCAGCAACATTGGAGGGGCGAGTGGCTACACCTTC. The rearrangement joins TRBV12-3 or TRBV12-4 to TRBJ1-2; possibly TRBD1 for D (5 bases). The CDR3 is 13 residues long. The V and J ends lost 7 bases and 7 bases respectively, with 16 bases between them.

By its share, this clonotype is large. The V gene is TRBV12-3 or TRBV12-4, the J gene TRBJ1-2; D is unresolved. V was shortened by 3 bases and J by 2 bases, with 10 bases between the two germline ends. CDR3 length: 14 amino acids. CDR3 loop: CASSFSGTNYGYTF. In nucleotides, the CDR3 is TGTGCCAGCAGTTTCTCCGGAACGAACTATGGCTACACCTTC.

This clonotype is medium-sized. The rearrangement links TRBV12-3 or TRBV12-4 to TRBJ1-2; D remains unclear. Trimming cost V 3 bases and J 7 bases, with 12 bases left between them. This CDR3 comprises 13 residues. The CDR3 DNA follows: TGTGCCAGCAGTTTGGAGGAATTGGCTGGCTACACCTTC. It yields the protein CASSLEELAGYTF.

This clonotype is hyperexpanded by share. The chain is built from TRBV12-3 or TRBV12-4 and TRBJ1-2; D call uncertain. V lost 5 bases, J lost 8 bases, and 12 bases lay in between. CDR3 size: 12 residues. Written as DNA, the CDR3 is TGTGCCAGCAGTGAAGGGAGGAGAGGCTACACCTTC. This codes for CASSEGRRGYTF.

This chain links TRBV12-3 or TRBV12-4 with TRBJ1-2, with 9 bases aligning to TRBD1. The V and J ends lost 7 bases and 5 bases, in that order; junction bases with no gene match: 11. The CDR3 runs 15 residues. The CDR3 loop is CASTLMGQGIYGYTF. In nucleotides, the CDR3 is TGTGCCAGCACCCTAATGGGACAGGGAATTTATGGCTACACCTTC.

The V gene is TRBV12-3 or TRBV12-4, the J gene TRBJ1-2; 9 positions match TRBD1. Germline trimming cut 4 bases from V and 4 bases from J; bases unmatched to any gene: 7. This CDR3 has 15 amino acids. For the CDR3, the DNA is TGTGCCAGCAGTTCACGGGACAGGGATGTCTATGGCTACACCTTC. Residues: CASSSRDRDVYGYTF.

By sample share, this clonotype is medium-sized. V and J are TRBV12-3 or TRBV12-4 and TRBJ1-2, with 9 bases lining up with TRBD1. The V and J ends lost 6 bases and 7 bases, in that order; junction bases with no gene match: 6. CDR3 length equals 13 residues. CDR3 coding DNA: TGTGCCAGCAGACGACAGGGACAGGGTGGCTACACCTTC. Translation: CASRRQGQGGYTF.

The CDR3 DNA reads as TGTGCCAGCGCTGCGGACAGGGGACCCTATGGCTACACCTTC. Amino acid sequence: CASAADRGPYGYTF. The V and J genes are TRBV12-3 or TRBV12-4 and TRBJ1-2, with 9 bases identical to TRBD1. The trim removed 8 bases at V and 4 bases at J, leaving 8 bases unmatched. This CDR3 comprises 14 residues.

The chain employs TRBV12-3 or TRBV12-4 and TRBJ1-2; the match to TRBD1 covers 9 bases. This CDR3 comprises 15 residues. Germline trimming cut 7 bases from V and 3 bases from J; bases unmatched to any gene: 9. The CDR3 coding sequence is TGTGCCAGCACCGTCGACGGGACAGGGTACTATGGCTACACCTTC. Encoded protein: CASTVDGTGYYGYTF.

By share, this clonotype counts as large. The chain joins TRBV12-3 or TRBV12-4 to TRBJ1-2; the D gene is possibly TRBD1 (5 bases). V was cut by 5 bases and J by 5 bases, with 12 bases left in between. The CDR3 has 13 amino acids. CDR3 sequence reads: CASSPQGSYGYTF. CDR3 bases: TGTGCCAGCAGTCCCCAGGGTTCTTATGGCTACACCTTC.

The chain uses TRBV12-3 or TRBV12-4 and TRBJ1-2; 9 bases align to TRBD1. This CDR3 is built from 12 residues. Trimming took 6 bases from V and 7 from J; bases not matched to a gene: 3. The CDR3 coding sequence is TGTGCCAGCAGCGGGACAGGGCTTGGCTACACCTTC. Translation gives CASSGTGLGYTF.

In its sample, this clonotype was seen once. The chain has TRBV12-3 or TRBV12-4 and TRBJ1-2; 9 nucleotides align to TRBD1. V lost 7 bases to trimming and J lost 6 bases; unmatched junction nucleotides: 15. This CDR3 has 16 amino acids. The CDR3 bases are TGTGCCAGCACCGTCGACGGGACAGGGCGCGCAGATGGCTACACCTTC. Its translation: CASTVDGTGRADGYTF.